This record looks at one T cell receptor beta chain sequence and its context. This receptor's antigen is unknown. It has no much larger one-base neighbor in the sample; base qualities were not kept. Collaborating institutions collected whole blood in K2EDTA tubes following their own protocols. For TCRbeta analysis, collaborators shipped samples as frozen whole blood, isolated PBMCs, or DNA extracted from either of those sample types. This sample was included in a study of blood T cell repertoires in COVID-19 (dated by TCRdb to 2020 to 2022). About the full investigation: Samples from collaborators originated in the United States, Italy and Spain and spanned both the acute and convalescent phases of COVID-19. The material from the prospective study consisted of cDNA or gDNA derived from T cells, B-cell-depleted T cells, or PBMCs. Subjects who had been exposed to COVID-19, were actively infected with it, or had recovered from it provided the deeply sampled blood TCRbeta repertoires that made up the dataset. The repertoires were made available in a free public database intended to serve as a resource for research on the immune response to SARS-CoV-2. Samples came from the ongoing ImmuneRACE study (first 160 participants) plus 1,254 subjects from 6 global collaborators. A de-identified subject ID, COVID-19 status, age in years and sex were almost always included in the sample metadata. Where HLA class I and class II types were available, the types were taken from metadata supplied by the sample provider, not from assay-based typing.

TCRbeta CDR3 regions were amplified from genomic DNA by means of the immunoSEQ Assay, a bias-controlled multiplex PCR. The original methods were these. The number of nucleated cells in each sample was estimated by amplification of reference gene primers within the assay. To quantify the absolute abundance of each unique TCRbeta CDR3 rearrangement, sequence reads were collapsed and filtered. For each sample, productive Simpson clonality was calculated as the square root of Simpson's diversity index across productive rearrangements. TCRdb re-hosts the immuneACCESS table, in-frame sequences only. Its copies lack some clones; in the studies checked, an unresolved V gene accounts for under half of them, and the cause for the rest is not known. V, J and clone size are taken as reported in that table, and D and trimming were inferred from the DNA itself. This sample comprises more than 110,000 clones, around nine tenths of them detected only once. The top ten constitute roughly 4% of the sample.

Results the study describes overall, beyond this receptor: Clinical and demographic metadata were provided uncurated, with the amount varying by source and participant.

The CDR3 sequence holds 15 residues, the cysteine and phenylalanine included. Here the CDR3 DNA is all that survives: 45 bases in frame from base 1. CDR1 and CDR2, per the germline V gene (reference sequence), are MNHEY and SMNVEV. Between the V and J ends, shortened by 6 bases and 3 bases respectively, the junction contains 18 bases. The chain is made from TRBV27 and TRBJ2-7; 7 matching bases give a weak D call of TRBD2. The sequenced sample consisted of peripheral blood. The TCR comes from a woman aged 40 to 50 with acute or convalescent COVID-19. CDR3 region: CASRYRAGAGYEQYF. The DNA is as follows: TGTGCCAGCAGGTATAGGGCGGGGGCTGGCTACGAGCAGTACTTC.